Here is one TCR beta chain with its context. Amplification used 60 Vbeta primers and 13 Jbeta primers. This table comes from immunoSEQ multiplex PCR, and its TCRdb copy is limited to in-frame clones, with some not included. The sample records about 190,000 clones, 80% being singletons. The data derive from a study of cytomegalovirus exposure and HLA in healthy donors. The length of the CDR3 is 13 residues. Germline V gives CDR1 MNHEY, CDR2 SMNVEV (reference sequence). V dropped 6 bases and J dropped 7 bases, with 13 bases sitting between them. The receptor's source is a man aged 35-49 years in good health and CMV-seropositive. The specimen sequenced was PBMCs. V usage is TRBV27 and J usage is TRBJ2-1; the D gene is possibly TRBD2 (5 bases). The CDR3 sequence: CASRQTPGNEQFF. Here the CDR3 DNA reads TGTGCCAGCAGACAAACGCCGGGGAATGAGCAGTTCTTC.